These 8 T cell receptor beta chains came from one sample sequenced in a study of blood T cell repertoires in COVID-19. Profiling relied on immunoSEQ multiplex PCR, and the TCRdb table lists in-frame clones only, not all of them. This sample yields about 270,000 clones, of which approximately 89% are seen a single time; around 9.1% belongs to the top ten. The sample comprised peripheral blood. The receptors were sampled from a middle-aged man who had recovered from COVID-19.

The rearrangement joins TRBV7-2 to TRBJ2-3; D is undetermined. Germline assignment: CDR1 SGHTA and CDR2 FQGNSA. The ends were cut back, 4 bases at V and 4 bases at J, with 3 bases in the middle. This CDR3 contains 11 residues. This chain's CDR3 is CASSSSDTQYF. The CDR3 DNA is TGTGCCAGCAGCTCTTCAGATACGCAGTATTTT.

The chain couples TRBV4-1 to TRBJ1-1, with a weak D call TRBD1 (6 bases). The CDR3 contains 15 residues. Germline loops: CDR1 MGHRA, CDR2 YSYEKL. V shed 4 bases and J shed 4 bases, with 16 bases lying between them. CDR3 bases: TGCGCCAGCAGCCTTGCAGGGGTCCAGAGCACTGAAGCTTTCTTT. As protein: CASSLAGVQSTEAFF.

In its sample, this clone was seen once. The chain recombines TRBV4-3 with TRBJ2-7, with 7 bases matching TRBD1. Germline values: CDR1 LGHNA, CDR2 YSLEER. V shed 5 bases, J shed 3 bases, and the junction held 7 bases outside the gene matches. The CDR3 covers 14 residues. CDR3 nucleotide sequence: TGCGCCAGCAGCACCCGACAGGGCAACTACGAGCAGTACTTC. Its protein is CASSTRQGNYEQYF.

This clone was detected only a few times. The chain carries TRBV5-4 and TRBJ1-2, with 9 bases that match TRBD1. Germline loops: CDR1 SGHNT, CDR2 YYREEE (reference sequence). J gave up 5 bases and V 7 bases, and 9 bases lay outside the gene matches. The CDR3 consists of 14 residues. CDR3 amino acids: CASQRGQGFYGYTF. CDR3 coding DNA: TGTGCCAGCCAGAGGGGACAGGGATTTTATGGCTACACCTTC. Complete variable domain (other parts from reference TRBV5-4 and TRBJ1-2): ETGVTQSPTHLIKTRGQQVTLRCSSQSGHNTVSWYQQALGQGPQFIFQYYREEENGRGNFPPRFSGLQFPNYSSELNVNALELDDSALYLCASQRGQGFYGYTFGSGTRLTVV.

The V and J genes are TRBV13 and TRBJ2-3, with 13 bases matching TRBD2. Germline lookup yields CDR1 PRHDT and CDR2 FYEKMQ (reference sequence). After removal of 5 bases from V and 5 bases from J, the junction contained 4 bases not matched to a gene. The CDR3 consists of 15 residues. The CDR3 region is CASSALAGGGDTQYF. As DNA, the CDR3 is TGTGCCAGCAGCGCACTAGCGGGAGGGGGAGATACGCAGTATTTT.

The chain links TRBV18 to TRBJ2-2; D is undetermined. Trimming left V 3 bases short and J 3 bases short, with 5 bases between. CDR3 length: 13 amino acids. Germline loops: CDR1 KGHSH, CDR2 LQKENI. The CDR3 region is CASSPKHTGELFF. CDR3 nucleotide sequence: TGTGCCAGCTCACCGAAGCACACCGGGGAGCTGTTTTTT.

V and J are TRBV7-2 and TRBJ2-1; D remains ambiguous. This CDR3 contains 12 residues. Germline CDR1 is SGHTA and CDR2 is FQGNSA. V was cut by 3 bases and J by 5 bases, with 5 bases left in between. CDR3 bases: TGTGCCAGCAGCTTGTCCAACAATGAGCAGTTCTTC. Its protein is CASSLSNNEQFF.

The chain has TRBV7-3 and TRBJ2-4; 7 bases line up with TRBD2. V lost 1 base and J lost 9; bases outside the gene matches: 6. CDR3 length: 14 amino acids. CDR1 is SGHTA, CDR2 FQGTGA, per germline. The CDR3 region has the DNA TGTGCCAGCAGCTTAAGTGCGGGAGAGGGCATTCAGTACTTC. This translates into CASSLSAGEGIQYF. The full variable domain, its missing parts supplied by reference TRBV7-3 and TRBJ2-4, is GAGVSQTPSNKVTEKGKYVELRCDPISGHTALYWYRQSLGQGPEFLIYFQGTGAADDSGLPNDRFFAVRPEGSVSTLKIQRTERGDSAVYLCASSLSAGEGIQYFGAGTRLSVL.